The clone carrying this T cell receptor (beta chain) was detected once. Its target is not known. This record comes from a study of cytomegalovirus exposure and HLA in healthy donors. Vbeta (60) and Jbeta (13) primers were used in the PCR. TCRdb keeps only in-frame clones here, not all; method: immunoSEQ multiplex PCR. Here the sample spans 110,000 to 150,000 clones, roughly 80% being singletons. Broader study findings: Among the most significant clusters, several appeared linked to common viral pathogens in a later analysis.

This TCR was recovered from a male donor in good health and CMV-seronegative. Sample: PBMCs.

CDR3 protein: CASGGFSGATYEQYF. The CDR3 nucleotides read TGTGCCAGCGGGGGATTTAGCGGGGCTACCTACGAGCAGTACTTC. The rearrangement uses TRBV5-4 and TRBJ2-7; 8 bases are a match to TRBD2. CDR1 SGHNT and CDR2 YYREEE come from the germline V gene (reference sequence). Unmatched junction bases numbered 11, after V lost 7 bases and J lost 2 bases. The CDR3 covers 15 residues.